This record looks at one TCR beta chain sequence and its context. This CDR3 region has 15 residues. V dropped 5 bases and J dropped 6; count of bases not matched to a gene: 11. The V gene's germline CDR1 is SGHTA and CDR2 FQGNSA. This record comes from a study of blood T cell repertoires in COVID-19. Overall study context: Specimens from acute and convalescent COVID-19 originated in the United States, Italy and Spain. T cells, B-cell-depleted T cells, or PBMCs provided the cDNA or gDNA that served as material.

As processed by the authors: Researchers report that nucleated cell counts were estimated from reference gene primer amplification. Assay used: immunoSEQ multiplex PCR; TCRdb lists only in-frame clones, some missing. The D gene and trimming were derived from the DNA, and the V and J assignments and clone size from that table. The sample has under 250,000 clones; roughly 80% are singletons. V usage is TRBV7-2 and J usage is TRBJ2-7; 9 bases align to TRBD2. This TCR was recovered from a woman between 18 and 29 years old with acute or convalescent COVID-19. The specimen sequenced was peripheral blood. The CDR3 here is CASSPPGGRATEQYF. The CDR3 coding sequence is TGTGCCAGCAGCCCACCGGGCGGGAGGGCCACCGAGCAGTACTTC.